Presented here are 20 T cell receptor beta chains from one specimen sequenced in a study of OX40 agonist ivuxolimab in advanced cancers. The table came from immunoSEQ multiplex PCR; TCRdb's copy has only in-frame clones and leaves some out. The sample carries around 78,000 clones, 81% recorded once. Here the sequenced sample was CD4+ or CD8+ T cells sorted from blood, taken in a trial of the OX40 agonist ivuxolimab. The receptors here all came from an adult with an advanced solid tumor such as melanoma, head and neck, liver or kidney cancer.

V usage is TRBV18 and J usage is TRBJ2-7, with no clear D. Germline V CDR1 and CDR2: KGHSH, LQKENI. V dropped 3 bases and J dropped 2 bases, with 8 bases sitting between them. The CDR3 sequence is 13 residues long. CDR3 protein: CASSPGSPYEQYF. The DNA of the CDR3 is TGTGCCAGCTCACCCGGCAGCCCCTACGAGCAGTACTTC. The variable domain in full, completed from reference TRBV18 and TRBJ2-7, reads NAGVMQNPRHLVRRRGQEARLRCSPMKGHSHVYWYRQLPEEGLKFMVYLQKENIIDESGMPKERFSAEFPKEGPSILRIQQVVRGDSAAYFCASSPGSPYEQYFGPGTRLTVT.

The rearrangement links TRBV5-1 to TRBJ2-1; D remains ambiguous. The CDR3 sequence is 17 residues long. Per germline, CDR1 SGHRS and CDR2 YFSETQ. V lost 2 bases, J lost 6 bases, and 21 bases lay in between. This CDR3 reads CASSFQSIASKPNEQFF. The CDR3 nucleotides are TGCGCCAGCAGCTTCCAGTCTATTGCGTCAAAGCCCAATGAGCAGTTCTTC.

This rearrangement joins TRBV2 to TRBJ2-2; D might be TRBD1 (5 bases). V lost 7 bases, J lost 5 bases, and 8 bases lay in between. This CDR3 comprises 12 residues. CDR1 SNHLY and CDR2 FYNNEI come from the germline V gene. The CDR3 nucleotides read TGTGCCAGCACCCAGGGAACCGGGGAGCTGTTTTTT. It specifies CASTQGTGELFF.

Note on this clone: The junction departs from germline at one end; a sequencing error may be responsible. V gene TRBV4-3 combines with J gene TRBJ2-1, with TRBD2 matching over 8 bases. CDR3 length equals 13 residues. Germline V gene lookup returns CDR1 LGHNA and CDR2 YSLEER. The CDR3 loop reads CASSQEQGLVSLF. The DNA for the CDR3 is TGCGCCAGCAGCCAAGAGCAGGGACTAGTTTCGCTCTTC.

Only one count was recorded for this clone. The chain carries TRBV6-4 and TRBJ2-1; TRBD2 aligns across 10 bases. The CDR3 contains 18 residues. Germline V gene data show CDR1 as MRHNA and CDR2 as SNTAGT. The J segment lost 0 bases and the V segment lost 6 bases, leaving 11 bases of the junction unmatched. CDR3 loop: CASRTLAGRFSSYNEQFF. CDR3 DNA: TGTGCCAGCAGGACACTAGCGGGACGTTTTAGCTCCTACAATGAGCAGTTCTTC.

This chain joins TRBV4-1 and TRBJ2-1, with TRBD1 matching over 8 bases. CDR1 is MGHRA, CDR2 YSYEKL, per germline. Trimming took 4 bases from V and 0 from J; bases not matched to a gene: 8. This CDR3 comprises 17 residues. DNA for the CDR3: TGCGCCAGCAGCCCGGGACAGGCCACAGGCTCCTACAATGAGCAGTTCTTC. This translates into CASSPGQATGSYNEQFF.

In DNA form, the CDR3 reads TGCGCCAGCAGCCGGGTTGGGACAGCCCCAGAGACCCAGTACTTC. This codes for CASSRVGTAPETQYF. The V call is TRBV4-3, the J call TRBJ2-5; TRBD1 aligns across 7 bases. The CDR3 totals 15 residues. CDR1 and CDR2 (germline): LGHNA, YSLEER. The V and J ends lost 4 bases and 4 bases, in that order; junction bases with no gene match: 9.

This clone came up once. This sequence joins TRBV19 and TRBJ2-7; tentatively, D is TRBD2 (6 bases). This CDR3 comprises 16 residues. V dropped 4 bases and J dropped 7 bases, with 23 bases sitting between them. The V gene's germline CDR1 is LNHDA and CDR2 SQIVND (reference sequence). The CDR3 is CASSTRAGKGDGEQYF. For the CDR3, the DNA is TGTGCCAGTAGTACCCGGGCGGGGAAGGGTGACGGTGAGCAGTACTTC.

This chain connects TRBV23-1 to TRBJ1-1, with D perhaps TRBD1 (6 bases). TRBV23-1 is labeled an ORF, and its function is uncertain. The CDR3 loop spans 15 amino acids. V was clipped by 0 bases and J by 4 bases, with 12 bases between them. Here the CDR3 DNA reads TGCGCCAGCAGTCAATCTTGCAGGGGTTGCACTGAAGCTTTCTTT. This gives the protein CASSQSCRGCTEAFF.

The chain employs TRBV2 and TRBJ2-7; 9 nucleotides match TRBD1. This CDR3 comprises 14 residues. Germline assignment: CDR1 SNHLY and CDR2 FYNNEI. V trimming: 3 bases; J trimming: 7 bases; junction bases outside the gene matches: 7. The CDR3 loop is CASSEEQGAGEQYF. DNA of the CDR3: TGTGCCAGCAGTGAGGAACAGGGGGCAGGGGAGCAGTACTTC.

The genes are TRBV7-2 and TRBJ2-1; 9 nucleotides agree with TRBD1. Looked up from germline, CDR1 is SGHTA and CDR2 is FQGNSA. This CDR3 has 14 residues. The V and J ends lost 5 bases and 10 bases, in that order; junction bases with no gene match: 9. CDR3 in DNA: TGTGCCAGCAGCCGAAGGACAGGGGACGAGGAGCAGTTCTTC. It translates to CASSRRTGDEEQFF.

The sample holds one count of this clone. One end of the junction fails to match germline, which may point to a read error. The V gene is TRBV10-3, the J gene TRBJ2-7; TRBD2 is a possible D gene (6 bases). The CDR3 consists of 14 residues. Germline CDR1 and CDR2: ENHRY and SYGVKD. CDR3: CASSLGGPGDEQYF. The CDR3 coding sequence is TGTGCCAGCAGTCTGGGGGGACCCGGCGACGAGCAGTACTTC.

This sequence joins TRBV29-1 and TRBJ1-2; no definite D call. CDR1 and CDR2 from the germline V gene are SQVTM and ANQGSEA. Trimming stripped 7 bases from V and 5 bases from J, with 14 bases between. This CDR3 region has 12 residues. For the CDR3, the DNA is TGCAGCGGCGATACGGGAGATTATGGCTACACCTTC. Its translation is CSGDTGDYGYTF.

This clone was found once. This chain connects TRBV10-3 to TRBJ1-2, with D unclear. Trimming shortened V by 7 bases and J by 0 bases, and 9 bases separated the two germline ends. Germline loops: CDR1 ENHRY, CDR2 SYGVKD. The CDR3 is made up of 13 amino acids. This CDR3 is CAITNKANYGYTF. CDR3 nucleotides: TGTGCCATCACCAACAAAGCTAACTATGGCTACACCTTC.

V is TRBV5-1 and J is TRBJ2-1; TRBD2 is a possible D gene (6 bases). This CDR3 spans 16 amino acids. V lost 5 bases and J lost 0, with 15 bases in between. Germline V gene lookup returns CDR1 SGHRS and CDR2 YFSETQ. CDR3 in amino acids: CASRTGLGSSYNEQFF. As DNA, the CDR3 is TGCGCCAGCAGAACGGGACTGGGGAGCTCCTACAATGAGCAGTTCTTC.

The chain uses TRBV7-2 and TRBJ2-2, with TRBD1 identical over 7 bases. With V trimmed by 5 bases and J by 7 bases, 10 bases remained unmatched. Germline loops: CDR1 SGHTA, CDR2 FQGNSA. CDR3 length: 15 residues. CDR3: CASSLTTGYHGELFF. CDR3 coding DNA: TGTGCCAGCAGCCTCACGACAGGGTATCACGGGGAGCTGTTTTTT.

This chain uses TRBV5-1 with TRBJ2-7; D gene ambiguous. The V and J ends lost 0 bases and 5 bases respectively, with 6 bases between them. This CDR3 is built from 12 residues. The germline V gene encodes CDR1 SGHRS and CDR2 YFSETQ. DNA of the CDR3: TGCGCCAGCAGCTTGGAATCCAACGAGCAGTACTTC. Translating gives CASSLESNEQYF.

J is TRBJ1-2 and V is TRBV7-9; D remains ambiguous. The germline gives CDR1 SEHNR, CDR2 FQNEAQ (reference sequence). Between the trimmed V and J ends, which lost 1 base and 7 bases, there was a span of 19 bases. The CDR3 totals 16 residues. CDR3 nucleotides: TGTGCCAGCAGCTTAGATACGGCACACGGCGTAGGTGGCTACACCTTC. Translating gives CASSLDTAHGVGGYTF.

This chain uses TRBV5-1 with TRBJ1-2; no clear D. Germline V gives CDR1 SGHRS, CDR2 YFSETQ. The CDR3 runs 13 residues. V was trimmed by 2 bases and J by 6 bases, leaving 11 bases between them. CDR3 in amino acids: CASSLGQRDGYTF. DNA of the CDR3: TGCGCCAGCAGCTTAGGCCAGCGCGATGGCTACACCTTC.

CDR3 nucleotides: TGTGCCAGCAGCTTATTAATGAACACTGAAGCTTTCTTT. Translated: CASSLLMNTEAFF. The rearrangement joins TRBV7-8 to TRBJ1-1; D is uncertain. V was pared by 2 bases and J by 0 bases, with 4 bases between. Germline CDR1 is SGHVS and CDR2 is FQNEAQ. The CDR3 loop spans 13 amino acids.